The clone carrying this TCR beta chain has a count of ten or more. Its antigen remains unidentified. This sample stems from a study of neurological immune-mediated disorders. Study outcomes and limitations: The greatest degree of TCR clonal expansion was observed in HTLV-1-associated myelopathy, with the lowest in multiple sclerosis, below that of healthy controls.

The germline V and J ends were trimmed by 1 base and 0 bases, with 13 bases remaining between them. From germline, CDR1 is SGHVS and CDR2 FQNEAQ. The CDR3 has 18 amino acids. The method for making cDNA was 5'RACE, and it used 10-nucleotide random UMIs. TCRdb reprocessed the 5' RACE reads via MiXCR and lists one record per CDR3 protein. There are tens of thousands of distinct CDR3 sequences in the sample; approximately 7% occur only once, and 5.5% to 6% lies in the top ten. Blood bank volunteers in Maryland, USA, served as healthy controls. Sorted libraries were derived from approximately 1 million CD4+ or CD8+ T cells.

Sequencing was performed on CD4+ T cells from blood. The clonotype comes from a man in his fifties or sixties in good health. The V call is TRBV7-8, the J call TRBJ2-6; tentative D call: TRBD2 (6 bases). The CDR3 nucleotides are TGTGCCAGCAGCTTAGGGTCCTGGGGGGTCTCTGGGGCCAACGTCCTGACTTTC. This sequence encodes CASSLGSWGVSGANVLTF.